The subject of this entry is one TCR beta chain. Looked up from germline, CDR1 is LNHDA and CDR2 is SQIVND (reference sequence). There are 15 residues in the CDR3. The junction had 6 bases not matched to a gene; V was cut back by 6 bases and J by 1 base. Original processing notes: Reference gene primers were amplified, and this amplification served to estimate nucleated cell counts. This table comes from immunoSEQ multiplex PCR, and its TCRdb copy is limited to in-frame clones, with some not included. V and J calls and clone size are those listed in that table; D and trimming were worked out from the DNA. The sample has fewer than 350,000 clones, approximately 90% seen once. These data come from a study of blood T cell repertoires in COVID-19. About the research overall: Both acute and convalescent COVID-19 samples were obtained from the United States, Italy and Spain.

Recruited during active infection, patients (from Seattle) were subsequently followed longitudinally. This receptor was identified in a woman aged 25 to 39 with COVID-19, enrolled during active disease. The sequenced material came from peripheral blood. This chain links TRBV19 with TRBJ2-5; 9 bases agree with TRBD2. The CDR3 nucleotides are TGTGCCAGTAGACGGACTAGCGACTCCCAAGAGACCCAGTACTTC. Protein sequence: CASRRTSDSQETQYF.